This T cell receptor (beta chain) comes out of a study of Tregs in tolerant kidney transplant recipients. Mixed chimerism was transient after nonmyeloablative marrow transplants from related graft donors. Unstimulated regulatory T cells (CD4+CD25+CD127-), CD4+CD25- non-regulatory cells, CD4 and CD8 cells were FACS-sorted from thawed PBMCs. The CDR3 has 16 amino acids. Germline V CDR1 and CDR2: SGHTA, FQGTGA. The junction had 7 bases not matched to a gene; V was cut back by 1 base and J by 7 bases. A remark on this clone: Its target is not known.

Using immunoSEQ multiplex PCR, the repertoire was profiled, and TCRdb retains in-frame clones only, with some absent. In the table there are about 52,000 clones, over 80% of which are singletons. Study-level points and caveats: Tolerant patients' donor-specific Tregs expanded beyond overall Tregs, suggesting antigen-driven growth. Few patients were studied, so findings need validation in larger groups.

Specimen: CD8+ T cells from blood (PBMCs), collected 24 months after the transplant. The gene calls are TRBV7-3 and TRBJ2-1; 10 nucleotides agree with TRBD2. This TCR was sampled from a human patient who received a combined kidney and bone marrow transplant. The graft donor may account for some of the T cells. The CDR3 nucleotides are TGTGCCAGCAGCTTAAACAGCGGGGGGGCGGGAAATGAGCAGTTCTTC. Encoded protein: CASSLNSGGAGNEQFF. Supplemented by reference TRBV7-3 and TRBJ2-1, the full variable domain reads GAGVSQTPSNKVTEKGKYVELRCDPISGHTALYWYRQSLGQGPEFLIYFQGTGAADDSGLPNDRFFAVRPEGSVSTLKIQRTERGDSAVYLCASSLNSGGAGNEQFFGPGTRLTVL.